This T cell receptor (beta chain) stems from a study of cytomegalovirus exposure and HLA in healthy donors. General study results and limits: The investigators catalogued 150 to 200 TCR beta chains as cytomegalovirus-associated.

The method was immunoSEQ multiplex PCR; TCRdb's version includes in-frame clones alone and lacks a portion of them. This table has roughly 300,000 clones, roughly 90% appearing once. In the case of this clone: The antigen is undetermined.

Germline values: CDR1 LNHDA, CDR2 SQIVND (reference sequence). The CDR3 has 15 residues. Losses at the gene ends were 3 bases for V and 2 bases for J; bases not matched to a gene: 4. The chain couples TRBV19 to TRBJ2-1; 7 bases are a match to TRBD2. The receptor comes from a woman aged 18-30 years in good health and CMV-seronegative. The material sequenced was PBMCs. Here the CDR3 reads CASSIQLATYNEQFF. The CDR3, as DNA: TGTGCCAGTAGTATTCAACTAGCGACCTACAATGAGCAGTTCTTC.